Following are 5 T cell receptor beta chains from one sample sequenced in a study of sequential checkpoint blockade in melanoma. The table came from immunoSEQ multiplex PCR; TCRdb's copy has only in-frame clones and leaves some out. The repertoire holds roughly 11,000 clones, with approximately 70% as singletons. The treatment here: randomized to nivolumab then ipilimumab (arm A) or the reverse (arm B). The sample was CD8+ T cells sorted from blood (inferred from file names), taken from a patient given nivolumab and ipilimumab in sequence. These receptors all stem from a human donor with melanoma.

The CDR3, as DNA: TGTGCCATCAGTATTGACAGGGGAGAGACCCAGTACTTC. Translated: CAISIDRGETQYF. V usage is TRBV10-3 and J usage is TRBJ2-5; 8 bases fit TRBD1. The germline CDR1 and CDR2 sequences are ENHRY and SYGVKD. This CDR3 is 13 amino acids long. V shed 5 bases and J 4 bases; nucleotides not matched to a gene: 3.

The chain combines TRBV29-1 with TRBJ2-5, with a possible D match to TRBD2 (6 bases). The DNA matches TRBJ2-7 better at its end, which makes the J call doubtful. Germline V gene data show CDR1 as SQVTM and CDR2 as ANQGSEA. The CDR3 contains 13 residues. The CDR3 sequence is CSVVTSLHYEQYF. The CDR3 nucleotides are TGCAGCGTTGTAACTAGCCTACACTACGAGCAGTACTTC.

The chain combines TRBV29-1 with TRBJ2-1; D might be TRBD2 (5 bases). V was clipped by 4 bases and J by 3 bases, with 10 bases between them. There are 13 residues in the CDR3. Germline V lookup: CDR1 SQVTM, CDR2 ANQGSEA. The CDR3 here is CSVVSGVYNEQFF. CDR3 DNA: TGCAGCGTTGTATCCGGGGTCTACAATGAGCAGTTCTTC.

This clone was recorded a few times. Sequence at one end of the junction differs from germline and may be a read error. The rearrangement joins TRBV7-9 to TRBJ2-5; TRBD1 aligns across 10 bases. The DNA matches TRBJ2-7 better at its end, which makes the J call doubtful. Looked up from germline, CDR1 is SEHNR and CDR2 is FQNEAQ (reference sequence). The CDR3 consists of 15 residues. CDR3 sequence reads: CASSPGQGEGYEQYF. The DNA for the CDR3 is TGCGCCAGCAGCCCTGGACAGGGGGAAGGGTACGAGCAGTACTTC.

The chain couples TRBV4-3 to TRBJ2-7, with 9 bases aligning to TRBD2. CDR3 length: 19 amino acids. CDR1 and CDR2 from the germline V gene are LGHNA and YSLEER. Trimming cost V 2 bases and J 1 base; bases outside gene matches: 15. CDR3 nucleotides: TGCGCCAGCAGCCAACAGCTTGTATCGTGGGGACTAGCATCCTACGAGCAGTACTTC. This codes for CASSQQLVSWGLASYEQYF.